The 25 T cell receptor beta chains reported below all come from one sample, sequenced in a study of OX40 agonist ivuxolimab in advanced cancers. Repertoires were generated with immunoSEQ multiplex PCR, while TCRdb's copy carries only in-frame clones and drops some. This sample has just over 90,000 clones, with around 94% found just once. The sequencing here drew on CD4+ or CD8+ T cells sorted from blood, taken in a trial of the OX40 agonist ivuxolimab. These receptors were collected from an adult with an advanced solid tumor such as melanoma, head and neck, liver or kidney cancer.

The V and J genes are TRBV5-5 and TRBJ1-4, with D possibly TRBD1 on 5 matching bases. V was clipped by 4 bases and J by 5 bases, with 15 bases between them. The V gene's germline CDR1 is SGHKS and CDR2 YYEKEE (reference sequence). The CDR3 is 15 residues long. The chain's CDR3 is CASSPGTALNEKLFF. CDR3 coding DNA: TGTGCCAGCAGCCCCGGGACGGCTCTAAATGAAAAACTGTTTTTT.

The V and J genes are TRBV11-1 and TRBJ1-1; D might be TRBD1 (5 bases). The length of the CDR3 is 12 residues. V shed 5 bases and J shed 6 bases, with 10 bases lying between them. In germline, CDR1 is SGHAT, CDR2 FQDESV (reference sequence). CDR3 bases: TGTGCCAGCAGCCCCAGGGTCGCTGAAGCTTTCTTT. Translated, it gives CASSPRVAEAFF.

V is TRBV14 and J is TRBJ2-7, with no clear D. Germline values: CDR1 SGHDN, CDR2 FVKESK. This CDR3 region has 11 residues. Between the trimmed V and J ends, which lost 5 bases and 4 bases, there was a span of 6 bases. The CDR3 is CASSFRYEQYF. The CDR3 region has the DNA TGTGCCAGCAGCTTCCGGTACGAGCAGTACTTC.

The count of this clone is one. V gene TRBV5-1 combines with J gene TRBJ2-1; 7 nucleotides match TRBD1. V lost 3 bases and J lost 0; bases outside the gene matches: 6. Germline-derived CDR1 and CDR2 are SGHRS and YFSETQ. This CDR3 is built from 16 residues. The CDR3 nucleotides read TGCGCCAGCAGCTCTACCGGGACAGTCTCCTACAATGAGCAGTTCTTC. This encodes CASSSTGTVSYNEQFF.

This clone has only one observation. The chain has TRBV7-2 and TRBJ2-7; D remains ambiguous. V gave up 4 bases and J gave up 0 bases, with 4 bases separating them. Germline V gene data show CDR1 as SGHTA and CDR2 as FQGNSA. The CDR3 covers 12 residues. CDR3 loop: CASSYSSYEQYF. As DNA, the CDR3 is TGTGCCAGCAGCTATAGCTCCTACGAGCAGTACTTC.

This rearrangement joins TRBV29-1 to TRBJ1-2; 8 bases align to TRBD1. The CDR3 length is 13 residues. Germline CDR1 and CDR2: SQVTM and ANQGSEA. The V and J ends lost 6 bases and 7 bases, in that order; junction bases with no gene match: 10. The CDR3 reads CSVPGTGAGGYTF. The CDR3, as DNA: TGCAGCGTGCCCGGGACAGGAGCTGGTGGCTACACCTTC.

The chain has TRBV29-1 and TRBJ1-1; weak D call: TRBD1 (6 bases). Germline values: CDR1 SQVTM, CDR2 ANQGSEA. Trimming took off 6 bases at V and 4 bases at J, with 12 bases between the two ends. This CDR3 has 12 residues. CDR3 protein: CSVDTGTTEAFF. CDR3 nucleotide sequence: TGCAGCGTGGATACAGGGACCACTGAAGCTTTCTTT. Together with reference TRBV29-1 and TRBJ1-1, the CDR3 gives the full variable domain: SAVISQKPSRDICQRGTSLTIQCQVDSQVTMMFWYRQQPGQSLTLIATANQGSEATYESGFVIDKFPISRPNLTFSTLTVSNMSPEDSSIYLCSVDTGTTEAFFGQGTRLTVV.

The sample holds one count of this clone. The chain links TRBV9 to TRBJ2-1; perhaps TRBD2 as D (5 bases). The CDR3 covers 12 residues. CDR1 is SGDLS, CDR2 YYNGEE, per germline. V was pared by 7 bases and J by 1 base, with 6 bases between. CDR3 bases: TGTGCCAGCGGGAGTTCCTACAATGAGCAGTTCTTC. Translation: CASGSSYNEQFF.

The chain carries TRBV5-8 and TRBJ2-7, with TRBD1 as a possible D gene (6 bases). V was clipped by 4 bases and J by 1 base, with 18 bases between them. The length of the CDR3 is 16 residues. The germline V gene encodes CDR1 SGHTS and CDR2 YDEGEE. CDR3 residues: CASSLARGRGSYEQYF. The CDR3 DNA is TGTGCCAGCAGCCTTGCCAGGGGTAGAGGGTCCTACGAGCAGTACTTC.

J is TRBJ2-7 and V is TRBV2; D perhaps matches TRBD2 (5 bases). The CDR3 runs 12 residues. V lost 7 bases and J lost 3, with 10 bases in between. CDR1 and CDR2 (germline): SNHLY, FYNNEI. The CDR3 DNA follows: TGTGCCAGCACCGCCCGGGGCTACGAGCAGTACTTC. It codes for CASTARGYEQYF.

The V call is TRBV5-1, the J call TRBJ2-7; D gene uncertain. V was cut by 4 bases and J by 7 bases, with 9 bases left in between. CDR1 SGHRS and CDR2 YFSETQ come from the germline V gene. The CDR3 extends over 11 amino acids. CDR3 bases: TGCGCCAGCAGCCAAACCGGGGAGCAGTACTTC. This sequence encodes CASSQTGEQYF.

The chain employs TRBV11-2 and TRBJ2-5; 7 positions agree with TRBD2. The end of the DNA aligns better with TRBJ2-7, so the J call may be wrong. Germline CDR1 and CDR2: SGHAT and FQNNGV. The CDR3 has 12 residues. CDR3 DNA: TGTGCCAGCGCGAAGGGAGGGGACGAGCAGTACTTC. Translating gives CASAKGGDEQYF.

The V call is TRBV23-1, the J call TRBJ2-3; D gene uncertain. TRBV23-1 is an open reading frame, and its role is uncertain. V shed 0 bases and J shed 2 bases, with 12 bases lying between them. CDR3 size: 16 residues. The CDR3 spells CASSQSGIAVTDTQYF. The DNA of the CDR3 is TGCGCCAGCAGTCAATCGGGCATAGCAGTCACAGATACGCAGTATTTT.

The chain links TRBV30 to TRBJ2-7; 7 nucleotides match TRBD1. The CDR3 is made up of 17 amino acids. The V segment lost 0 bases and the J segment 3 bases; nucleotides outside the gene matches: 14. The V gene's germline CDR1 is GTSNPN and CDR2 SVGIG (reference sequence). The CDR3 DNA sequence: TGTGCCTGGAGTGTACTTCACCGAACAGGGGAAAACTACGAGCAGTACTTC. It yields the protein CAWSVLHRTGENYEQYF. Filled out from reference TRBV30 and TRBJ2-7, the complete variable domain reads SQTIHQWPATLVQPVGSPLSLECTVEGTSNPNLYWYRQAAGRGLQLLFYSVGIGQISSEVPQNLSASRPQDRQFILSSKKLLLSDSGFYLCAWSVLHRTGENYEQYFGPGTRLTVT.

In this sample, this clone turned up once. This chain uses TRBV19 with TRBJ2-1; 12 bases line up with TRBD2. J gave up 7 bases and V 0 bases, and 7 bases lay outside the gene matches. This CDR3 has 17 amino acids. Germline V CDR1 and CDR2: LNHDA, SQIVND (reference sequence). The CDR3 loop reads CASSIERTSGVNNEQFF. In nucleotides, the CDR3 is TGTGCCAGTAGTATAGAGCGGACTAGCGGGGTAAATAATGAGCAGTTCTTC.

The chain is built from TRBV29-1 and TRBJ2-5; D is undetermined. The CDR3 has 11 amino acids. With 4 bases removed from V and 5 bases from J, the gap between germline ends came to 8 bases. The V gene's germline CDR1 is SQVTM and CDR2 ANQGSEA. CDR3 bases: TGCAGCGTTGGGGATTCGGAGACCCAGTACTTC. It codes for CSVGDSETQYF.

The chain couples TRBV28 to TRBJ2-5, with D possibly being TRBD2 (7 bases). The CDR3 consists of 16 residues. V was trimmed by 2 bases and J by 2 bases, leaving 15 bases between them. CDR1 is MDHEN, CDR2 SYDVKM, per germline. The CDR3 nucleotides read TGTGCCAGCAGTTTAGGGTGGGGGAGGGGGCAAGAGACCCAGTACTTC. This sequence encodes CASSLGWGRGQETQYF.

V and J are TRBV9 and TRBJ1-2, with TRBD1 matching over 9 bases. In germline, CDR1 is SGDLS, CDR2 YYNGEE. The J segment lost 3 bases and the V segment lost 6 bases, leaving 15 bases of the junction unmatched. The CDR3 runs to 17 residues. The CDR3 sequence is CASTNPGQGAFDYGYTF. The CDR3 coding sequence is TGTGCCAGCACGAACCCGGGACAGGGAGCGTTTGACTATGGCTACACCTTC. Combining the CDR3 with reference TRBV9 and TRBJ1-2 gives the whole variable domain DSGVTQTPKHLITATGQRVTLRCSPRSGDLSVYWYQQSLDQGLQFLIQYYNGEERAKGNILERFSAQQFPDLHSELNLSSLELGDSALYFCASTNPGQGAFDYGYTFGSGTRLTVV.

CDR3 protein: CASSVPGSVYGYTF. The DNA for the CDR3 is TGTGCCAGCAGTGTCCCGGGGAGCGTCTATGGCTACACCTTC. The chain has TRBV27 and TRBJ1-2; D gene ambiguous. V lost 5 bases and J 4 bases, leaving 14 bases between the germline ends. The CDR3 consists of 14 residues. Per the germline V gene, CDR1 is MNHEY and CDR2 is SMNVEV (reference sequence).

The chain carries TRBV5-1 and TRBJ1-3; the D gene is possibly TRBD1 (6 bases). The CDR3 totals 17 residues. V was pared by 0 bases and J by 0 bases, with 13 bases between. Germline CDR1 and CDR2: SGHRS and YFSETQ. The CDR3 spells CASSLAEGEYSGNTIYF. The CDR3 coding sequence is TGCGCCAGCAGCTTGGCCGAGGGGGAATACTCTGGAAACACCATATATTTT. Variable domain in full (rest from reference TRBV5-1 and TRBJ1-3): KAGVTQTPRYLIKTRGQQVTLSCSPISGHRSVSWYQQTPGQGLQFLFEYFSETQRNKGNFPGRFSGRQFSNSRSEMNVSTLELGDSALYLCASSLAEGEYSGNTIYFGEGSWLTVV.

V usage is TRBV4-2 and J usage is TRBJ1-1, with 7 bases that match TRBD1. In germline, CDR1 is LGHNA, CDR2 YNFKEQ. Trimming cost V 0 bases and J 0 bases; bases outside gene matches: 7. The CDR3 is made up of 17 amino acids. For the CDR3, the DNA is TGTGCCAGCAGCCAAGAATCGATAGGGGGCATGAACACTGAAGCTTTCTTT. Translated, it gives CASSQESIGGMNTEAFF.

CDR3 DNA sequence: TGTGCCAGCAGTTTGGGGGGTTTGGCAGATACGCAGTATTTT. Translation: CASSLGGLADTQYF. The V call is TRBV28, the J call TRBJ2-3, with D tentatively TRBD2 (6 bases). CDR1 is MDHEN and CDR2 is SYDVKM in the germline V gene. CDR3 length: 14 residues. With 3 bases removed from V and 4 bases from J, the gap between germline ends came to 11 bases.

The chain joins TRBV2 to TRBJ1-1, with D perhaps TRBD1 (5 bases). Deletions cut 6 bases from V and 7 bases from J, with 15 bases between. Germline V gene lookup returns CDR1 SNHLY and CDR2 FYNNEI. The CDR3 sequence is 13 residues long. This CDR3 is CASRSTAGNEAFF. The CDR3 DNA follows: TGTGCCAGCAGATCTACTGCAGGGAATGAAGCTTTCTTT.

The V and J genes are TRBV6-5 and TRBJ2-3; a weak D match, TRBD2 (6 bases). The CDR3 spans 16 residues. Germline loops: CDR1 MNHEY, CDR2 SVGAGI. The V and J ends lost 2 bases and 0 bases respectively, with 12 bases between them. The CDR3 spells CASSYGVRGSTDTQYF. The CDR3 nucleotides read TGTGCCAGCAGTTACGGAGTACGGGGGAGCACAGATACGCAGTATTTT.

The chain couples TRBV27 to TRBJ1-1; 9 bases agree with TRBD1. Germline-derived CDR1 and CDR2 are MNHEY and SMNVEV (reference sequence). J gave up 2 bases and V 2 bases, and 3 bases lay outside the gene matches. This CDR3 contains 15 residues. CDR3 sequence reads: CASSLVGQGNTEAFF. Here the CDR3 DNA reads TGTGCCAGCAGTTTAGTGGGACAGGGAAACACTGAAGCTTTCTTT.